This T cell receptor beta chain was recovered during a study of T cells in Graves' hyperthyroidism and ophthalmopathy. Study information: Specimen type is peripheral blood, collected at initial diagnosis prior to any treatment. Overall study findings and caveats: Through a model of 13 V-J features, ophthalmopathy was separated from stable hyperthyroidism. Most clonotypes that expanded in the thyroid above 0.001 also showed up in blood.

This sample holds PBMCs from roughly 10 ml fresh peripheral blood. J lost 11 bases, V lost 3 bases, and 2 bases had no gene match. Germline V gene lookup returns CDR1 SEHNR and CDR2 FQNEAQ (reference sequence). CDR3 length equals 13 residues. In the case of this clonotype: What it binds is not known.

Amplification targeted TCR beta CDR3 regions from RNA transcripts. TCR CDR3 underwent first-round RT-PCR with the HTBI primer set. TCRdb re-derived calls from the multiplex PCR reads in MiXCR, one entry per CDR3 protein. Of around 420,000 distinct CDR3 sequences in the sample, roughly 13% were seen once. This sequence was found in a woman aged 18-29 years with Graves' hyperthyroidism. V is TRBV7-9 and J is TRBJ2-1; 12 nucleotides line up with TRBD2. Input material: blood. CDR3 sequence: CASSLGLAGQQFF. CDR3 bases: TGTGCCAGCAGCTTGGGACTAGCGGGTCAGCAGTTCTTC.